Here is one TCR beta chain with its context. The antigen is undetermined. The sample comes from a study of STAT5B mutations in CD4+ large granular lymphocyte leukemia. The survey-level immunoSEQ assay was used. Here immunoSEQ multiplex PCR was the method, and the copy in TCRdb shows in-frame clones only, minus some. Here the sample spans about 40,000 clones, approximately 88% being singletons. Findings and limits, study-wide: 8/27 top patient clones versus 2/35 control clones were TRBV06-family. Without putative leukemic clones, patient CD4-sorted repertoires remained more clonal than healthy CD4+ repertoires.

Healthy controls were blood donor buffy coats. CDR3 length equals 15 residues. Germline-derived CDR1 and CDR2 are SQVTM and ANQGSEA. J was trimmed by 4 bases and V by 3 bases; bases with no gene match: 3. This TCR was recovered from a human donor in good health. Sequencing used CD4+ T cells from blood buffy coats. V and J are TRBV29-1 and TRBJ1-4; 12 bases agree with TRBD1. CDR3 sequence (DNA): TGCAGCGTTGAGGGACAGGGGGCAGATAATGAAAAACTGTTTTTT. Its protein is CSVEGQGADNEKLFF.